This TCR beta chain is drawn from a study of OX40 agonist ivuxolimab in advanced cancers. V gave up 0 bases and J gave up 7 bases; unmatched junction bases: 5. Germline V gene data show CDR1 as LNHDA and CDR2 as SQIVND (reference sequence). This CDR3 is built from 14 residues. With respect to this clone: Its antigen is undetermined.

Whole-study results and caveats: Low normalized T-cell clonal expansion also characterized some of the nonresponders. More expanded clones were seen, on average, in CD8+ T cells than in CD4+.

The method was immunoSEQ multiplex PCR; TCRdb's version includes in-frame clones alone and lacks a portion of them. The table shows 75,000 to 100,000 clones, with roughly nine tenths occurring only once. Patients with autoimmune history or systemic immunosuppression were excluded. The material was CD4+ or CD8+ T cells sorted from blood, obtained in a trial of the OX40 agonist ivuxolimab. The sequence derives from an adult with an advanced solid tumor such as melanoma, head and neck, liver or kidney cancer. This chain links TRBV19 with TRBJ1-1, with TRBD1 identical over 7 bases. CDR3 loop: CASSIEYGTVEAFF. The CDR3 DNA is TGTGCCAGTAGTATAGAGTACGGGACAGTTGAAGCTTTCTTT.